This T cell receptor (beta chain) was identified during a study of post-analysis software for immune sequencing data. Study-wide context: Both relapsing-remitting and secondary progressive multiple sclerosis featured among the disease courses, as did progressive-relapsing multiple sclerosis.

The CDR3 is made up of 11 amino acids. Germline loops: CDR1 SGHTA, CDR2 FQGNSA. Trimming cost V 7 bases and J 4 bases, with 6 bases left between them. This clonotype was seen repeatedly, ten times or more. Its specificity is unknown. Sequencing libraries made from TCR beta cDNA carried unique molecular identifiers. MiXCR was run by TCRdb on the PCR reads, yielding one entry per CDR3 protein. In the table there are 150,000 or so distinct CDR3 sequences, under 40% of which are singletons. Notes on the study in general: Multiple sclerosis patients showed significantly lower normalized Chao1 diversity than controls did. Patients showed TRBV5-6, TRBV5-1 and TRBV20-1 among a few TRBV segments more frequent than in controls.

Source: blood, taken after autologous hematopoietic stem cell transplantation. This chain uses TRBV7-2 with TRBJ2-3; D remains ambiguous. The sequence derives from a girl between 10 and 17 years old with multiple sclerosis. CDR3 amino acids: CASTNADTQYF. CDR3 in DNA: TGTGCCAGCACCAACGCAGATACGCAGTATTTT.